The 8 T cell receptor beta chains below come from one sample, sequenced in a study of blood T cell repertoires in COVID-19 (dated by TCRdb to the early 2020s). The method behind the library was the immunoSEQ multiplex PCR assay. TCRdb mirrors the immuneACCESS table, restricted to in-frame sequences. Some clones are absent from its copies; in checked studies, under half trace to an unresolved V gene, and the reason for the others is unknown. The sample table contains approximately 180,000 clones; only one count was recorded for about 81% of them. The biggest ten clones account for more than 7.5% of the sample. Sequencing was done on a sample of peripheral blood. The origin of the receptors is a woman in her 70s with acute or convalescent COVID-19.

This sequence joins TRBV7-3 and TRBJ2-2; D gene unclear. This CDR3 is 13 amino acids long. V lost 5 bases and J 5 bases, leaving 9 bases between the germline ends. The germline V gene encodes CDR1 SGHTA and CDR2 FQGTGA. The CDR3 sequence: CASSPLVTGELFF. As DNA, the CDR3 is TGTGCCAGCAGCCCCCTAGTGACCGGGGAGCTGTTTTTT.

The V call is TRBV19, the J call TRBJ2-7; 10 bases match TRBD2. V lost 5 bases to trimming and J lost 2 bases; unmatched junction nucleotides: 6. Looked up from germline, CDR1 is LNHDA and CDR2 is SQIVND (reference sequence). CDR3 length equals 15 residues. In DNA, the CDR3 is TGTGCCAGTAGTCCCGGACTAGCGGCAACCTACGAGCAGTACTTC. The encoded protein is CASSPGLAATYEQYF.

This clone has only a few counts. The chain has TRBV24-1 and TRBJ1-4; D not certain. This CDR3 is built from 13 residues. The V gene lost 9 bases and the J gene lost 6 bases, with 13 bases spanning the gap. CDR1 and CDR2 (germline): KGHDR, SFDVKD. CDR3 amino acids: CATSRGGDEKLFF. Here the CDR3 DNA reads TGTGCCACCTCCCGGGGAGGCGATGAAAAACTGTTTTTT.

J is TRBJ1-6 and V is TRBV28; possibly TRBD1 for D (5 bases). Germline V gives CDR1 MDHEN, CDR2 SYDVKM. The germline V and J ends were trimmed by 7 bases and 6 bases, with 10 bases remaining between them. CDR3 length: 13 residues. For the CDR3, the DNA is TGTGCCAGCATGGGGCCGATTAATTCACCCCTCCACTTT. Its protein product is CASMGPINSPLHF.

V is TRBV11-3 and J is TRBJ2-1; 10 bases fit TRBD2. Trimming took 1 base from V and 8 from J; bases not matched to a gene: 8. The germline gives CDR1 SGHNT, CDR2 YENEEA. This CDR3 is 16 amino acids long. CDR3 in amino acids: CASSLGGATSGHEQFF. The DNA for the CDR3 is TGTGCCAGCAGCTTAGGGGGCGCGACTAGCGGGCATGAGCAGTTCTTC. Full variable domain (remainder filled in from reference TRBV11-3 and TRBJ2-1): EAGVVQSPRYKIIEKKQPVAFWCNPISGHNTLYWYLQNLGQGPELLIRYENEEAVDDSQLPKDRFSAERLKGVDSTLKIQPAELGDSAVYLCASSLGGATSGHEQFFGPGTRLTVL.

This rearrangement joins TRBV5-3 to TRBJ2-7; maybe TRBD2 (6 bases). Being an ORF, TRBV5-3 has a function that is uncertain. The CDR3 runs to 15 residues. Trimming pared 1 base from V and 4 bases from J, leaving 15 bases between. The CDR3 spells CARSLTGTQGYEQYF. The CDR3 nucleotides are TGTGCCAGAAGCTTGACCGGGACTCAAGGGTACGAGCAGTACTTC.

Only a few counts were recorded for this clone. This sequence joins TRBV2 and TRBJ1-2, with 9 bases lining up with TRBD1. Germline CDR1 reads SNHLY; CDR2 reads FYNNEI. The CDR3 loop spans 15 amino acids. The ends lost 5 bases at V and 3 bases at J; junction bases unmatched: 7. CDR3: CASSQRTGADYGYTF. In DNA, the CDR3 is TGTGCCAGCAGTCAACGGACAGGGGCTGACTATGGCTACACCTTC.

The rearrangement uses TRBV23-1 and TRBJ1-2; possibly TRBD1 for D (6 bases). TRBV23-1 is designated an ORF whose function remains uncertain. The CDR3 spans 14 residues. The V gene lost 0 bases and the J gene lost 2 bases, with 7 bases spanning the gap. The CDR3 loop reads CASSQSDSNYGYTF. The CDR3 DNA reads TGCGCCAGCAGTCAATCGGACAGCAACTATGGCTACACCTTC.